This T cell receptor (beta chain) appears in the sequencing data of a study of identical twins. TCRdb re-analysed the 5' RACE reads in MiXCR, keeping a single row per CDR3 protein. The repertoire holds around 1.7 million distinct CDR3 sequences, less than 35% seen once, with around 0.3% in the top ten. To note about this clonotype: No antigen is known for it.

V shed 5 bases and J 8 bases; nucleotides not matched to a gene: 8. This CDR3 is built from 14 residues. The germline V gene encodes CDR1 SEHNR and CDR2 FQNEAQ (reference sequence). Study conclusions and caveats: Cord blood's abundant beta clonotypes had fewer insertions, unlike memory repertoires. For monozygotic twins, models underestimated out-of-frame TCR alpha sharing. Out-of-frame alpha sequences common to twins exhibited a surplus of low generation probability.

The V and J genes are TRBV7-9 and TRBJ1-4; 7 nucleotides align to TRBD1. The TCR originated in a newborn girl in good health. The sample comprised cord blood. Here the CDR3 DNA reads TGTGCCAGCAGCCGGGACAGTCAGAACGAAAAACTGTTTTTT. It translates to CASSRDSQNEKLFF.